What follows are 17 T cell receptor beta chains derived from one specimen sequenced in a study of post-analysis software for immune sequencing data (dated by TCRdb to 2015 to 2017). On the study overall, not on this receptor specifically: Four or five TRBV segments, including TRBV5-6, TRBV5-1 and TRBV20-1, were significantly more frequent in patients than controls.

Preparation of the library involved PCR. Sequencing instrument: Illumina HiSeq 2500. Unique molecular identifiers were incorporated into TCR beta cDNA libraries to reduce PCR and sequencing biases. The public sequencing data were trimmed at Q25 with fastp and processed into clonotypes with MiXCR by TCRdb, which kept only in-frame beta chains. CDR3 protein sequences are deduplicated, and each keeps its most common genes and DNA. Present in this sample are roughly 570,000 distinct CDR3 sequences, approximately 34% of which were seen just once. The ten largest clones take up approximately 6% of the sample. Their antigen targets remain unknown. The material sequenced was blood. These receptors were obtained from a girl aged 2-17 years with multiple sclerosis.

Here the CDR3 reads CASLARDSYEQYF. DNA for the CDR3: TGTGCCAGCCTCGCCCGAGACTCCTACGAGCAGTACTTC. The gene calls are TRBV19 and TRBJ2-7; D gene unclear. The germline V gene encodes CDR1 LNHDA and CDR2 SQIVND (reference sequence). Trimming removed 9 bases at V and 0 bases at J, with 12 bases between. The CDR3 contains 13 residues.

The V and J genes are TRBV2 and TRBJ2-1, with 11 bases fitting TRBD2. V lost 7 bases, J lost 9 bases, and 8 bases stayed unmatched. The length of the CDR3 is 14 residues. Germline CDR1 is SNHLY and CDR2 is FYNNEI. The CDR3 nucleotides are TGTGCCAGCATAGCGGGGGGGAGAAGAATTGAGCAGTTCTTC. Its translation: CASIAGGRRIEQFF. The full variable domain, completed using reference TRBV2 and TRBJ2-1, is EPEVTQTPSHQVTQMGQEVILRCVPISNHLYFYWYRQILGQKVEFLVSFYNNEISEKSEIFDDQFSVERPDGSNFTLKIRSTKLEDSAMYFCASIAGGRRIEQFFGPGTRLTVL.

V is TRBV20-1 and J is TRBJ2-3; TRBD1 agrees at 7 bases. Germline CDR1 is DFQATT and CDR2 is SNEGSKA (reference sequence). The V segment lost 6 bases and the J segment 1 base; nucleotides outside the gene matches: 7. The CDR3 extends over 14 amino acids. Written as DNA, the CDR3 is TGCAGTGCCCCCCAACAGGGGCGCACAGATACGCAGTATTTT. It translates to CSAPQQGRTDTQYF.

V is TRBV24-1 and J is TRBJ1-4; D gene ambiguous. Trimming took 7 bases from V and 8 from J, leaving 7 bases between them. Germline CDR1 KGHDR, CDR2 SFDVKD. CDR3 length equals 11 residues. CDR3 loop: CATREGEKLFF. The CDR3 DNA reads TGTGCCACCAGGGAGGGAGAAAAACTGTTTTTT.

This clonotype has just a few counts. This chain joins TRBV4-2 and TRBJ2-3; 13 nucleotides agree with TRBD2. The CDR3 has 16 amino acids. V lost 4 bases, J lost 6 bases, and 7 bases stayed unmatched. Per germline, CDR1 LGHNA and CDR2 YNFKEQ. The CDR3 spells CASSPRLAGGQDTQYF. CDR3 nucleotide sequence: TGTGCCAGCAGCCCCCGACTAGCGGGGGGCCAGGATACGCAGTATTTT.

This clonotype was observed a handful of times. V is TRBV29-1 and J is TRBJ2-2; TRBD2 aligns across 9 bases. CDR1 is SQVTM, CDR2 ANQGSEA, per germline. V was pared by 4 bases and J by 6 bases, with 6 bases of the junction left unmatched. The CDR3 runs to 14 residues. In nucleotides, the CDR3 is TGCAGCGTTGTCAGCCAGCGGGGGGCCGGGGAGCTGTTTTTT. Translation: CSVVSQRGAGELFF.

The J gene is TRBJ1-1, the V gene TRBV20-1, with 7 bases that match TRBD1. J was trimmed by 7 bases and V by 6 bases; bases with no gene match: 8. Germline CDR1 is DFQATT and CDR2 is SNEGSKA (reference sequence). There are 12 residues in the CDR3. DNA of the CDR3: TGCAGTGCCACTAGACAGGGTGGTGAAGCTTTCTTT. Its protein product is CSATRQGGEAFF.

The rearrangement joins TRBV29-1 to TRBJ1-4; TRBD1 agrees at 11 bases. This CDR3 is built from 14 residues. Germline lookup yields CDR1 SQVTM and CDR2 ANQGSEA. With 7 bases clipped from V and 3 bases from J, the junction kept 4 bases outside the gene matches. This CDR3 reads CSAGQGAPNEKLFF. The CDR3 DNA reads TGCAGCGCCGGACAGGGGGCGCCTAATGAAAAACTGTTTTTT. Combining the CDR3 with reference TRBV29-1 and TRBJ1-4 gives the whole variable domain SAVISQKPSRDICQRGTSLTIQCQVDSQVTMMFWYRQQPGQSLTLIATANQGSEATYESGFVIDKFPISRPNLTFSTLTVSNMSPEDSSIYLCSAGQGAPNEKLFFGSGTQLSVL.

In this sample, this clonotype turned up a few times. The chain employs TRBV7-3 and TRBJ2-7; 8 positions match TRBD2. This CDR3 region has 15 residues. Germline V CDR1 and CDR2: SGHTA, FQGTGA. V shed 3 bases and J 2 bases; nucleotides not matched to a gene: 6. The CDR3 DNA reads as TGTGCCAGCAGCTTCCAGCGGGGGCCCGCCTACGAGCAGTACTTC. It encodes CASSFQRGPAYEQYF.

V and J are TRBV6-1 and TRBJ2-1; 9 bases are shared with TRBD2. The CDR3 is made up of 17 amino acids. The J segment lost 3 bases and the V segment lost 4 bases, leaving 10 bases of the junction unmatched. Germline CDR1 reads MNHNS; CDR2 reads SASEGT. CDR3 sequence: CASSAIAGEHVYNEQFF. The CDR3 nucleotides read TGTGCCAGCAGTGCAATAGCGGGGGAACACGTCTACAATGAGCAGTTCTTC.

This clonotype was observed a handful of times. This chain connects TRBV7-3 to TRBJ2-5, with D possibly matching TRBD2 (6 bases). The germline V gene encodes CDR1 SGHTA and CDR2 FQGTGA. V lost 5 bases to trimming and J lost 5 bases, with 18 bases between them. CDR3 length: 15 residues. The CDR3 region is CASSKGKGRRETQYF. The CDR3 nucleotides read TGTGCCAGCAGCAAAGGGAAAGGGAGGCGGGAGACCCAGTACTTC.

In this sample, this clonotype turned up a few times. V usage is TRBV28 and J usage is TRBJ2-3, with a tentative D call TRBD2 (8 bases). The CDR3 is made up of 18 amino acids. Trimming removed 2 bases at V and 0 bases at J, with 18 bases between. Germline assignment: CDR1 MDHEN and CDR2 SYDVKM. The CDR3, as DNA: TGTGCCAGCAGTTTAGCGCGGGGGGACAGTCGGAGCACAGATACGCAGTATTTT. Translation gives CASSLARGDSRSTDTQYF.

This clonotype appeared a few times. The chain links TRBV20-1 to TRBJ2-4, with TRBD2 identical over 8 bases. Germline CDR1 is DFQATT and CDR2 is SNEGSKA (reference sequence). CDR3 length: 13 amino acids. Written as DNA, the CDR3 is TGCAGCCTCGACTGGGCGGGGGGTGACATTCAGTACTTC. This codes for CSLDWAGGDIQYF.

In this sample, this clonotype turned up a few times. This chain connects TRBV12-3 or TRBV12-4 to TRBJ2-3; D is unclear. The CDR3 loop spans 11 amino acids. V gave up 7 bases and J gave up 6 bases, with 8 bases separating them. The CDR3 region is CASTLVDTQYF. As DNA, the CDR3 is TGTGCCAGCACCCTAGTGGATACGCAGTATTTT.

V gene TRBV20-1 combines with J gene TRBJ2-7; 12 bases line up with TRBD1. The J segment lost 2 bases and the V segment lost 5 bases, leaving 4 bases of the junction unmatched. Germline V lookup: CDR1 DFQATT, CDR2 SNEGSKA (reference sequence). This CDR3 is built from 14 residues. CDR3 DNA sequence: TGCAGTGCTTGGGGACAGGGGGCCACCTACGAGCAGTACTTC. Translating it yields CSAWGQGATYEQYF.

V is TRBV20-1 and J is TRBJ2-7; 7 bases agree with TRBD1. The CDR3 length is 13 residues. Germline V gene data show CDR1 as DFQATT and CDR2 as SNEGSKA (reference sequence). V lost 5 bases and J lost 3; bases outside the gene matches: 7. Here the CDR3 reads CSAGRQGFYEQYF. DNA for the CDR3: TGCAGTGCTGGACGACAGGGATTCTACGAGCAGTACTTC.

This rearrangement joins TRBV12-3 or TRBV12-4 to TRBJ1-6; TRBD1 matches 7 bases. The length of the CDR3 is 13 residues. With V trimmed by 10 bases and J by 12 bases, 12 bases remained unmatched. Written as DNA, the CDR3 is TGTGCCACCGCGAAGGGGGCGGAGGGACCCCTCCACTTT. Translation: CATAKGAEGPLHF.